The present entry profiles one T cell receptor beta chain with its context. Its antigen is not known. The PCR ran on 60 Vbeta and 13 Jbeta primers. TCRdb's copy holds only in-frame clones and misses some; the assay was immunoSEQ multiplex PCR. This sample carries 55,000 to 70,000 clones, roughly 80% of them seen once, and the ten largest clones take roughly 4%. The record originates from a study of cytomegalovirus exposure and HLA in healthy donors. About the study: Most donors, roughly 84% of around 400 genotyped, fell in the Caucasian-associated ancestry cluster. The study, taken as a whole, reports: TCR beta chains numbering more than 150 were designated cytomegalovirus-associated. Many donors carried some public TCRs, although rarity characterized most TCR sequences.

The CDR3 covers 15 residues. Trimming removed 6 bases from V and 0 bases from J; junction bases left unmatched: 5. Per germline, CDR1 LNHDA and CDR2 SQIVND (reference sequence). Sequencing was carried out using PBMCs. The J gene is TRBJ2-3, the V gene TRBV19, with TRBD2 identical over 8 bases. The clonotype originates from a woman in her forties in good health and CMV-seronegative. CDR3 protein: CASSQLAASTDTQYF. In DNA form, the CDR3 reads TGTGCCAGTAGCCAACTAGCGGCTAGCACAGATACGCAGTATTTT.